The sequence of this TCR beta chain was determined in a study of human versus mouse CDR3 diversity and MHC coevolution. CDR1 and CDR2 (germline): SGHDN, FVKESK. The CDR3 has 15 amino acids. The J segment lost 1 base and the V segment lost 4 bases, leaving 5 bases of the junction unmatched. The protocol was immunoSEQ multiplex PCR, while the TCRdb copy is restricted to in-frame clones and leaves out a portion. The sample contains tens of thousands of clones, roughly 92% of which appear only once. The chain combines TRBV14 with TRBJ1-1; TRBD1 matches at 8 bases. The material sequenced was naive CD4+ T cells from blood. Subset noted: CD45RO-negative CD62L-positive naive CD4 T cells. This clonotype was sampled from a person aged 30 to 69 in good health. CDR3 loop: CASSLQQGGNTEAFF. The CDR3 DNA is TGTGCCAGCAGCCTCCAACAGGGGGGGAACACTGAAGCTTTCTTT.